This TCR beta chain came from a study of blood T cell repertoires in COVID-19 (TCRdb year 2020). About the investigation overall: Samples from collaborators originated in the United States, Italy and Spain and spanned both the acute and convalescent phases of COVID-19. The material from the prospective study consisted of cDNA or gDNA derived from T cells, B-cell-depleted T cells, or PBMCs. Where available, HLA class I and class II types were taken from metadata supplied by the sample provider and were not determined by assay-based typing. Deeply sampled blood TCRbeta repertoires from subjects exposed to, actively infected with, or recovered from COVID-19 were included in the dataset. Nearly every sample came with metadata listing a de-identified subject ID, COVID-19 status, age in years and sex. The samples were drawn from two sources: the first 160 participants of the ongoing ImmuneRACE study, and 1,000 to 1,500 subjects contributed by 6 global collaborators. A freely available public database, intended as a resource for researchers studying the immune response to SARS-CoV-2, is where the repertoires were released.

Each collaborating institution followed its own protocols to collect whole blood in K2EDTA tubes. For TCRbeta analysis, collaborators shipped samples in one of three forms: frozen whole blood, isolated PBMCs, or DNA extracted from either of those sample types. Compared with germline, V lacks 2 bases and J lacks 4 bases; bases without a gene match: 5. Based on the germline V gene, the CDR1 and CDR2 sequences are LGHNA and YSLEER. Including cysteine and phenylalanine, the CDR3 has 15 amino acids. Left in the record is the CDR3 DNA by itself, 45 bases read in frame from the first base. The immunoSEQ Assay, a bias-controlled multiplex PCR, was used to amplify TCRbeta CDR3 regions from genomic DNA. In the source study's methods: The number of nucleated cells in each sample was estimated from the amplification of reference gene primers within the assay. To quantify the absolute abundance of each unique TCRbeta CDR3 rearrangement, sequence reads were collapsed and filtered. For each sample, productive Simpson clonality was calculated by taking the square root of Simpson's diversity index across productive rearrangements. Drawn from immuneACCESS, this table holds only the in-frame rearrangements with V and J called that TCRdb kept. Clones are partly lost; checked studies trace under half to an unresolved V gene and leave the rest unexplained. From that table come the V and J calls and clone size; the DNA was used to work out D and trimming. This sample gives 200,000 or so clones in total; about 85% of them show up just once. The ten largest account for 2.1% of the sample.

Note on this clone: Its antigen is still unknown. No base-level quality is on record; no much larger clone is a single base apart.

Points the paper makes about the study in general: Clinical and demographic metadata were provided uncurated, with the amount varying by source and participant.

Recombination connected TRBV4-3 to TRBJ2-5; TRBD2 matches 9 bases in the middle. This TCR was sampled from a man aged 65 to 85 with active or convalescent COVID-19. Sequencing was done on a sample of peripheral blood. Here is the DNA: TGCGCCAGCAGCCAAAGCGGGGGGCAGGCAGAGACCCAGTACTTC. It translates to CASSQSGGQAETQYF.